Each of the 12 T cell receptor beta chains below was sequenced from the same sample in a study of OX40 agonist ivuxolimab in advanced cancers. Library preparation employed the immunoSEQ multiplex PCR assay. TCRdb limited this immuneACCESS table to in-frame rearrangements with V and J called. A share of clones is missing; checked studies link under half to unresolved V genes, and the rest is unexplained. In this sample the table shows some 100,000 clones, 86% of which occur a single time. The ten biggest clones cover roughly 2.1% of the sample. The sequencing here drew on CD4+ or CD8+ T cells sorted from blood, taken in a trial of the OX40 agonist ivuxolimab. Receptors were obtained from an adult with an advanced solid tumor such as melanoma, head and neck, liver or kidney cancer.

The V gene is TRBV2, the J gene TRBJ2-7; D call uncertain. V gave up 8 bases and J gave up 0 bases, with 14 bases separating them. Germline-derived CDR1 and CDR2 are SNHLY and FYNNEI. The CDR3 contains 14 residues. CDR3 protein: CASLERPSSYEQYF. The CDR3 coding sequence is TGTGCCAGCCTGGAACGTCCGTCCTCCTACGAGCAGTACTTC. Looking up the rest from reference TRBV2 and TRBJ2-7 gives the full variable domain: EPEVTQTPSHQVTQMGQEVILRCVPISNHLYFYWYRQILGQKVEFLVSFYNNEISEKSEIFDDQFSVERPDGSNFTLKIRSTKLEDSAMYFCASLERPSSYEQYFGPGTRLTVT.

This chain links TRBV20-1 with TRBJ1-1; D not resolved. V lost 6 bases and J lost 1, with 6 bases in between. CDR1 is DFQATT, CDR2 SNEGSKA, per germline (reference sequence). CDR3 length equals 11 residues. The CDR3 spells CSAYRNTEAFF. The CDR3 coding sequence is TGCAGTGCCTACAGGAACACTGAAGCTTTCTTT.

On this clone itself: Other nucleotide sequences in the sample specify the same CDR3. This rearrangement joins TRBV5-1 to TRBJ2-3; 7 bases are a match to TRBD1. V was clipped by 0 bases and J by 4 bases; unmatched bases: 2. This CDR3 has 14 amino acids. Germline V gene data show CDR1 as SGHRS and CDR2 as YFSETQ. CDR3 in amino acids: CASSLGQGPDTQYF. DNA for the CDR3: TGCGCCAGCAGCTTGGGACAGGGCCCAGATACGCAGTATTTT.

To note about this clone: One junction end does not reproduce the germline sequence, and a read error may be involved. The chain's CDR3 is CASSHGTSGYNEQFF. DNA for the CDR3: TGTGCTAGCAGCCACGGGACTAGCGGATACAATGAGCAGTTCTTC. The chain joins TRBV7-7 to TRBJ2-1; TRBD2 agrees at 11 bases. The CDR3 is made up of 15 amino acids. From germline, CDR1 is SSHAT and CDR2 FNYEAQ (reference sequence).

This chain uses TRBV12-1 with TRBJ2-5; TRBD1 is the table's D call, not checked against the DNA. TRBV12-1 is termed a pseudogene. This CDR3 is 19 amino acids long. The CDR3 nucleotides read TGTGCCAGCAGCTTTGGCCACAGGGGGGAGGTTAAGGGTAAAGAGACCCAGTACTTC. It encodes CASSFGHRGEVKGKETQYF.

The chain couples TRBV18 to TRBJ1-3; perhaps TRBD1 as D (5 bases). Per germline, CDR1 KGHSH and CDR2 LQKENI. The CDR3 spans 13 residues. Trimming removed 3 bases at V and 2 bases at J, with 5 bases between. CDR3 residues: CASSPDTGNTIYF. Here the CDR3 DNA reads TGTGCCAGCTCACCGGACACTGGAAACACCATATATTTT. Filled out from reference TRBV18 and TRBJ1-3, the complete variable domain reads NAGVMQNPRHLVRRRGQEARLRCSPMKGHSHVYWYRQLPEEGLKFMVYLQKENIIDESGMPKERFSAEFPKEGPSILRIQQVVRGDSAAYFCASSPDTGNTIYFGEGSWLTVV.

V and J are TRBV7-2 and TRBJ2-1; D possibly corresponds to TRBD2 (6 bases). The CDR3 spans 14 residues. The germline CDR1 and CDR2 sequences are SGHTA and FQGNSA. V was clipped by 1 base and J by 6 bases, with 10 bases between them. Here the CDR3 reads CASSLGLEPNEQFF. In DNA form, the CDR3 reads TGTGCCAGCAGCTTAGGACTAGAACCCAATGAGCAGTTCTTC.

CDR3 DNA: TGTGCCTGGACGGGACTTCCGAACACCGGGGAGCTGTTTTTT. It specifies CAWTGLPNTGELFF. The J gene is TRBJ2-2, the V gene TRBV30; tentatively, D is TRBD2 (6 bases). The V end lost 4 bases, the J end lost 0 bases, and 9 bases lay between the germline ends. The CDR3 runs 14 residues. CDR1 GTSNPN and CDR2 SVGIG come from the germline V gene (reference sequence).

The V call is TRBV1, the J call TRBJ2-5; the table's D gene call, TRBD2, was not cross checked with the DNA. TRBV1 is a pseudogene. The CDR3 length is 18 residues. For the CDR3, the DNA is TGCACCAGCAGCCAAGAATTGTCTAGCGGGAGGTGGGAAGAGACCCAGTACTTC. It translates to CTSSQELSSGRWEETQYF.

The chain employs TRBV12-5 and TRBJ2-3; 9 bases are shared with TRBD2. V was clipped by 7 bases and J by 4 bases; unmatched bases: 3. CDR1 and CDR2 from the germline V gene are LGHNT and FRNRAP. The CDR3 is 13 amino acids. The CDR3: CASATSGPDTQYF. In DNA form, the CDR3 reads TGTGCTAGTGCTACTAGCGGGCCAGATACGCAGTATTTT.

J is TRBJ2-7 and V is TRBV6-1; no reliable D call. The CDR3 consists of 16 residues. V lost 1 base and J lost 2, with 15 bases in between. Germline assignment: CDR1 MNHNS and CDR2 SASEGT. Here the CDR3 reads CASSEVWGQAAYEQYF. CDR3 DNA sequence: TGTGCCAGCAGTGAAGTTTGGGGTCAGGCAGCCTACGAGCAGTACTTC.

This clone occurred a few times. Other DNA sequences of this sample code for an identical CDR3. The J gene is TRBJ1-5, the V gene TRBV6-6; 8 bases align to TRBD1. The germline V gene has CDR1 MNHNY and CDR2 SVGAGI (reference sequence). V lost 2 bases to trimming and J lost 7 bases; unmatched junction nucleotides: 4. This CDR3 contains 14 residues. The CDR3: CASSYGTGGQPQHF. CDR3 in DNA: TGTGCCAGCAGTTACGGGACAGGCGGACAGCCCCAGCATTTT.